This T cell receptor beta chain was recorded in a study of siplizumab effects on memory and regulatory T cells (dated by TCRdb to about 2019). For the wider study: The effect of the anti-CD2 antibody siplizumab on alloreactive T-cell subsets was examined in allogeneic mixed lymphocyte reactions constructed from human PBMCs.

The library relied on the immunoSEQ multiplex PCR assay. The deep sequencing platform assayed about 90,000 TCR templates per sample. Genomic DNA extracted from sorted T cells was used for TCRbeta CDR3 sequencing. Concerning the study's data processing: Clonal analysis of TCRbeta CDR3 data was done in the R programming language. Alloreactive CD4+ and CD8+ clones were defined by comparing unstimulated samples with post-reaction CFSE-low samples. Regulatory or non-regulatory origin was assigned to alloreactive CD4+ clones by matching of sequences to sorted unstimulated Treg and non-Treg repertoires. This is the immuneACCESS table as TCRdb keeps it, with only in-frame sequences that have V and J called. A part of the clones is gone; compared with another copy, unresolved V genes explain less than half, and the rest is unexplained. That table is the source of V, J and clone size, and D and trimming were worked out from the DNA. For this sample the table gives about 100,000 clones, of which less than 95% were detected only once. The top ten constitute around 0.6% of the sample.

As concerns this clone: Which antigen it targets is not known. Per-base qualities were not stored, and no clone one base away is much larger.

Sorted unstimulated T cells, along with proliferating T cells recovered from mixed lymphocyte reactions, underwent TCRbeta CDR3 sequencing. Fresh whole blood from fewer than 11 HLA-typed healthy donors was used to isolate PBMCs. To map where alloreactive clones came from, unstimulated CD4+ regulatory T cells were FACS-sorted. Study-wide findings and limitations: The cumulative frequency of alloreactive sequences that could be traced back to unstimulated CD4+ memory T cells was significantly reduced by siplizumab. Compared with memory T cells, unstimulated naive T cells appeared more diverse, and naive cells seemed to make a substantial contribution to the alloresponse. In reactions with siplizumab, an average of approximately 69% of mappable alloreactive CD4+ clones were Treg-derived, compared with 25% to 30% in control reactions. Because sequences at frequencies below about 10^-5 were poorly captured, only a minor fraction of alloreactive clones could be mapped back to unstimulated subsets. Whether proliferating Tregs from siplizumab cultures were suppressive was not functionally confirmed. Roughly 75-95% of proliferating CD4+ or CD8+ clones could not be assigned a naive or memory phenotype.

The TCR comes from a human donor in good health. The sequencing sample was made of Tregs sorted from blood.

The sequenced DNA: TGCGCCAGCAGAAGAGCGGGAGCAGGTGAGCAGTTCTTC. This translates into CASRRAGAGEQFF. The chain joins TRBV5-1 to TRBJ2-1, with 8 bases matching TRBD2. In the germline V gene, CDR1 corresponds to SGHRS and CDR2 to YFSETQ. Trimming takes 5 bases off V and 9 bases off J; junction bases not matched to a gene: 7. The CDR3 contains 13 residues, cysteine and phenylalanine counted. The sequence is cut down to CDR3 DNA, 39 bases in frame from base 1.